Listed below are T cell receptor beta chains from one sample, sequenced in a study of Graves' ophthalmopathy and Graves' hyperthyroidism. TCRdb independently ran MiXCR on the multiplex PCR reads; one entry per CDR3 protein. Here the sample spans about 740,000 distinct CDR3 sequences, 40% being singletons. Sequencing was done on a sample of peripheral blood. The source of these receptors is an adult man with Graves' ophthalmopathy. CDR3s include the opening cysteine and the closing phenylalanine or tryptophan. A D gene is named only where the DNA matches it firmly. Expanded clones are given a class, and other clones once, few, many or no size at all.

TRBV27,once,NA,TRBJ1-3,CASSLRGRSVSGNTIYF,TGTGCCAGCAGTTTAAGAGGCAGGTCTGTCTCTGGAAACACCATATATTTT
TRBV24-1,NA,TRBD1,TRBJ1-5,CATIGQGAIGQPQHF,TGTGCCACGATTGGACAGGGGGCGATCGGTCAGCCCCAGCATTTT
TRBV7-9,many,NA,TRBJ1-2,CASSLTGFGYTF,TGTGCCAGCAGCTTGACGGGGTTTGGCTACACCTTC
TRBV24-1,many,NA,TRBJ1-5,CASSPTGALSNQPQHF,TGTGCCAGCAGCCCCACCGGGGCACTTAGCAATCAGCCCCAGCATTTT
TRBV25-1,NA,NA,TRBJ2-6,CASSLVTGQSGANVLTF,TGTGCCAGCAGTTTGGTAACAGGGCAATCCGGGGCCAACGTCCTGACTTTC
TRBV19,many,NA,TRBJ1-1,CASSIRVDTEAFF,TGTGCCAGTAGTATTAGGGTGGACACTGAAGCTTTCTTT
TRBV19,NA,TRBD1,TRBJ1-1,CASSPYRGDTEAFF,TGTGCCAGTAGCCCGTACAGGGGGGACACTGAAGCTTTCTTT
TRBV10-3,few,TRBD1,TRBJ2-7,CAISRDSYEQYF,TGTGCCATCTCCCGGGACAGCTACGAGCAGTACTTC
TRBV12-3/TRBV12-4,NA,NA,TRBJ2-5,CASSHRGAQETQYF,TGTGCCAGCAGCCATAGGGGGGCTCAAGAGACCCAGTACTTC
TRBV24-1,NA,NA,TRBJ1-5,CASSGFVGPQSNQPQHF,TGTGCCAGCTCAGGTTTTGTCGGGCCGCAGAGCAATCAGCCCCAGCATTTT
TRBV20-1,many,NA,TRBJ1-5,CSARDGMGINQPQHF,TGCAGTGCTAGAGATGGCATGGGGATCAATCAGCCCCAGCATTTT
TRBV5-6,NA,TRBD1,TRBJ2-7,CASSLREDRVTYEQYF,TGTGCCAGCAGCTTGCGTGAGGACAGGGTGACCTACGAGCAGTACTTC
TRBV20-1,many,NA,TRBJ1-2,CSVAGFYGYTF,TGCAGTGTCGCAGGATTCTATGGCTACACCTTC
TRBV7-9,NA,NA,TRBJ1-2,CASSLGGAHGYTF,TGTGCCAGCAGCTTAGGTGGGGCTCACGGCTACACCTTC
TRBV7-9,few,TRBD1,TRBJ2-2,CAGTGGTTGELFF,TGTGCCGGGACAGGGGGCACCACCGGGGAGCTGTTTTTT
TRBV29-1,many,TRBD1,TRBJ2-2,CSVDASGTGTNTGELFF,TGCAGCGTTGATGCATCCGGGACAGGGACTAACACCGGGGAGCTGTTTTTT
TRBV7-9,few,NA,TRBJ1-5,CASSLSTNNQPQHF,TGTGCCAGCAGCTTAAGCACGAACAATCAGCCCCAGCATTTT
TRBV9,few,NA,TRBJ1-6,CASSGRGLVSDSPLHF,TGTGCCAGCAGCGGTCGGGGGTTGGTTTCGGATTCACCCCTCCACTTT
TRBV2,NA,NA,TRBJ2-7,CASSEGFSGRTYEQYF,TGTGCCAGCAGTGAGGGGTTTTCAGGGCGGACCTACGAGCAGTACTTC
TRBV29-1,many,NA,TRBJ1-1,CSVVGGKAFF,TGCAGCGTTGTGGGTGGGAAAGCTTTCTTT
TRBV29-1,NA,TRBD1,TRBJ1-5,CSVGGQGYQPQHF,TGCAGCGTTGGCGGACAGGGGTATCAGCCCCAGCATTTT
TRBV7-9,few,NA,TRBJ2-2,CASSSNRAEGGELFF,TGTGCCAGCAGCTCGAACCGGGCCGAGGGCGGGGAGCTGTTTTTT
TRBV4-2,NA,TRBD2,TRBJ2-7,CASSQDLLAGVVEQYF,TGTGCCAGCAGCCAAGATTTGCTAGCGGGGGTGGTCGAGCAGTACTTC
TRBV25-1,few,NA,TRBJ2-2,CASSQMVAVSGELFF,TGTGCCAGCAGCCAGATGGTAGCAGTTTCCGGGGAGCTGTTTTTT
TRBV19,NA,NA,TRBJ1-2,CASSRGYTYGYTF,TGTGCCAGTAGTAGGGGCTATACCTATGGCTACACCTTC
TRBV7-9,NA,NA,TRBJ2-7,CASSLEPGPRKSYEQYF,TGTGCCAGCAGCTTAGAACCGGGACCGCGTAAATCCTACGAGCAGTACTTC
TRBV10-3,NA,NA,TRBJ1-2,CAISESFRLGTNYGYTF,TGTGCCATCAGTGAGTCTTTCCGTCTAGGCACTAACTATGGCTACACCTTC
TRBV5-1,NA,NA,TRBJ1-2,CASRARGGVGYGYTF,TGTGCCAGCAGGGCGCGAGGGGGAGTCGGCTATGGCTACACCTTC
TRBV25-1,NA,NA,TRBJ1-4,CASSPQAQGNEKLFF,TGTGCCAGCTCACCACAGGCACAGGGTAATGAAAAACTGTTTTTT
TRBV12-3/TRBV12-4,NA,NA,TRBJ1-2,CAGSANTDYGHTF,TGTGCCGGCAGTGCGAATACTGACTATGGCCACACCTTC
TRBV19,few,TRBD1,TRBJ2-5,CASSKGRQGYQETQYF,TGTGCCAGTAGTAAAGGGAGACAGGGGTACCAAGAGACCCAGTACTTC
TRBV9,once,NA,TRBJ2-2,CASSETSGGAGSKVVLFF,TGTGCCAGCAGCGAGACGTCTGGGGGGGCCGGGTCCAAGGTGGTGCTGTTTTTT
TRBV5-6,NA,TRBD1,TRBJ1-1,CASSLGETGAAAFF,TGTGCCAGCAGCTTGGGGGAGACAGGGGCCGCGGCTTTCTTT
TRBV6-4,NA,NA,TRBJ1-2,CASGRGQIYGYTF,TGTGCCAGCGGCCGAGGCCAGATCTATGGCTACACCTTC
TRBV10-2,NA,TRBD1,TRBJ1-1,CASSLTGAWGTEAFF,TGTGCCAGCAGCCTCACAGGGGCCTGGGGGACTGAAGCTTTCTTT
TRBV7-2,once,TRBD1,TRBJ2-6,CASSLGTGVFSGANVLTF,TGTGCCAGCAGCTTAGGGACAGGTGTATTCTCTGGGGCCAACGTCTTGACTTTC
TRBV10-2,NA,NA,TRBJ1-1,CASSESNTRARAFF,TGCGCCAGCAGTGAGTCAAATACTCGGGCCCGTGCTTTCTTT
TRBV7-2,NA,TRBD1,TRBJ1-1,CASSSTGGAGTEAFF,TGTGCCAGCAGCTCTACAGGGGGCGCGGGCACTGAAGCTTTCTTT
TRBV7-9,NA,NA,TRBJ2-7,CASGTGPNYEQYF,TGTGCCAGCGGCACGGGACCGAATTACGAGCAGTACTTC
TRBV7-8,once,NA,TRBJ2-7,CASSLLPGVGEQYF,TGTGCCAGCAGCCTCCTCCCCGGGGTAGGGGAGCAGTACTTC
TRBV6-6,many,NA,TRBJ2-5,CASSYRVGETQYF,TGTGCCAGCAGTTACCGAGTGGGGGAGACCCAGTACTTC
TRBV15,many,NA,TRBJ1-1,CATSRTGGTEAFF,TGTGCCACCAGCAGAACGGGGGGAACTGAAGCTTTCTTT
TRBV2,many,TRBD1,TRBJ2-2,CASSVYRGVAGELFF,TGTGCCAGCAGTGTTTACAGGGGAGTTGCCGGGGAGCTGTTTTTT
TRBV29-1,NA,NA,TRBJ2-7,CSVERSTVEYF,TGCAGCGTGGAACGATCTACGGTGGAGTACTTC
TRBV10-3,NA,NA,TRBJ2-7,CAISDNSGEQYF,TGTGCCATCAGTGATAACAGCGGCGAGCAGTACTTC
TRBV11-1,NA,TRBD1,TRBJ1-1,CAIQGGGNTEAFF,TGTGCCATCCAGGGGGGGGGGAACACTGAAGCTTTCTTT
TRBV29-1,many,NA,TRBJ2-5,CSVRDSWNQETQYF,TGCAGCGTGCGGGACTCCTGGAACCAAGAGACCCAGTACTTC
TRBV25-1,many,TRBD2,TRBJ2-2,CASSGPAGGLNTGELFF,TGTGCCAGCAGTGGTCCAGCGGGAGGGTTGAACACCGGGGAGCTGTTTTTT
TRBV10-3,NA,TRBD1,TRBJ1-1,CAIGEHMLDRGRGAFF,TGTGCCATCGGTGAGCATATGTTGGACAGGGGTCGCGGAGCTTTCTTT
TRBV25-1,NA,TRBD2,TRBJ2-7,CASSQVGTSGNWEQYF,TGTGCCAGCAGCCAAGTCGGGACTAGCGGGAACTGGGAGCAGTACTTC
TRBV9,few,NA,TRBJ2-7,CASSATGGGPYEQYF,TGTGCCAGCAGCGCTACCGGCGGAGGGCCCTACGAGCAGTACTTC
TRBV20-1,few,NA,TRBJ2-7,CSARVSPNSYEQYF,TGCAGTGCTAGAGTCAGTCCGAACTCCTACGAGCAGTACTTC
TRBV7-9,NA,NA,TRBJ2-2,CASSLVNPNTGELFF,TGTGCCAGCAGCTTAGTAAACCCTAACACCGGGGAGCTGTTTTTT
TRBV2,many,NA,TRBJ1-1,CASRDTAGTEAFF,TGTGCCAGCAGGGACACAGCGGGCACTGAAGCTTTCTTT
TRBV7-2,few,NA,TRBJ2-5,CASSNRTRETQYF,TGTGCCAGCAGTAACAGAACCCGGGAGACCCAGTACTTC
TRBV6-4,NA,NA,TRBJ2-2,CASSTGPTGELFF,TGTGCCAGCTCTACGGGGCCCACCGGGGAGCTGTTTTTT
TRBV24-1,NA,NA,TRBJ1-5,CARAPQGRNQPQHF,TGTGCTAGAGCCCCCCAGGGCAGGAATCAGCCCCAGCATTTT
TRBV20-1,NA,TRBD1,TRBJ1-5,CSAGRGDQPQHF,TGCAGTGCTGGCAGGGGGGATCAGCCCCAGCATTTT
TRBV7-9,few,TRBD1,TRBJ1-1,CASSLTGGAFDTEAFF,TGTGCCAGCAGCTTAACAGGGGGCGCGTTTGACACTGAAGCTTTCTTT
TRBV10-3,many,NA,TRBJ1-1,CAISEAWENTEAFF,TGTGCCATCAGTGAGGCCTGGGAGAACACTGAAGCTTTCTTT